The 8 T cell receptor beta chains presented below share a single source sample, sequenced in a study of radiotherapy plus CTLA-4 blockade in lung cancer. TCRdb's table, derived via immunoSEQ multiplex PCR, lists solely in-frame clones and lacks some. The table has about 98,000 clones, around 86% seen once. The starting material was peripheral blood, obtained from a patient treated with radiotherapy plus ipilimumab. Source of these receptors: a human donor with non-small cell lung cancer who had a partial response to radiotherapy plus ipilimumab.

The gene calls are TRBV7-3 and TRBJ2-7; the match to TRBD2 covers 14 bases. V was clipped by 5 bases and J by 3 bases; unmatched bases: 3. This CDR3 spans 15 amino acids. The germline V gene encodes CDR1 SGHTA and CDR2 FQGTGA. The CDR3 reads CASSLGTSGSYEQYF. In DNA, the CDR3 is TGTGCCAGCAGCCTAGGGACTAGCGGGAGCTACGAGCAGTACTTC.

This clone was seen only once. V and J are TRBV6-5 and TRBJ1-1, with D maybe TRBD1 (5 bases). This CDR3 contains 14 residues. Germline CDR1 reads MNHEY; CDR2 reads SVGAGI. V dropped 6 bases and J dropped 1 base, with 12 bases sitting between them. In nucleotides, the CDR3 is TGTGCCAGCAGGGCGGGGCCCGGGAACACTGAAGCTTTCTTT. It is translated as CASRAGPGNTEAFF.

CDR3 protein: CASSESGRTDTDTQYF. Written as DNA, the CDR3 is TGCGCCAGCAGTGAGTCGGGAAGGACAGACACAGATACGCAGTATTTT. The chain combines TRBV10-1 with TRBJ2-3; a weak D match, TRBD1 (6 bases). The CDR3 extends over 16 amino acids. CDR1 is WNHNN and CDR2 is SYGVQD in the germline V gene (reference sequence). V was cut by 0 bases and J by 2 bases, with 12 bases left in between.

This sequence joins TRBV6-1 and TRBJ1-1; D gene unclear. The V gene's germline CDR1 is MNHNS and CDR2 SASEGT. V lost 7 bases, J lost 7 bases, and 7 bases lay in between. This CDR3 is built from 10 residues. Here the CDR3 DNA reads TGTGCCAGCAAAATCGTTGAAGCTTTCTTT. Protein sequence: CASKIVEAFF.

The V call is TRBV30, the J call TRBJ2-7, with 9 bases that match TRBD2. The CDR3 runs to 14 residues. The junction had 10 bases not matched to a gene; V was cut back by 3 bases and J by 7 bases. Germline V gene data show CDR1 as GTSNPN and CDR2 as SVGIG (reference sequence). The CDR3 reads CAWRGAGGPGEQYF. CDR3 coding DNA: TGTGCCTGGAGAGGGGCGGGAGGGCCAGGGGAGCAGTACTTC.

The rearrangement joins TRBV6-5 to TRBJ1-2, with 10 bases lining up with TRBD1. After removal of 10 bases from V and 0 bases from J, the junction contained 5 bases not matched to a gene. The CDR3 has 14 amino acids. The germline V gene encodes CDR1 MNHEY and CDR2 SVGAGI. The CDR3 sequence: CAIQGQGANYGYTF. DNA for the CDR3: TGTGCCATCCAAGGACAGGGGGCTAACTATGGCTACACCTTC.

The V and J genes are TRBV27 and TRBJ1-1; 8 bases map to TRBD1. Trimming removed 5 bases from V and 0 bases from J; junction bases left unmatched: 11. The CDR3 is 17 residues long. CDR1 is MNHEY and CDR2 is SMNVEV in the germline V gene (reference sequence). The CDR3 sequence is CASSPVTGALMNTEAFF. In nucleotides, the CDR3 is TGTGCCAGCAGTCCGGTGACAGGGGCCCTCATGAACACTGAAGCTTTCTTT.

This chain uses TRBV5-4 with TRBJ2-7; TRBD2 aligns across 13 bases. Germline CDR1 is SGHNT and CDR2 is YYREEE (reference sequence). The CDR3 length is 14 residues. Trimming removed 9 bases from V and 5 bases from J; junction bases left unmatched: 8. CDR3 protein: CATLLAGGPDEQYF. CDR3 DNA sequence: TGTGCCACCCTACTAGCGGGAGGGCCGGACGAGCAGTACTTC.